This is a list of T cell receptor beta chains from one sample in a study of blood T cell repertoires in COVID-19. The repertoire was sequenced with immunoSEQ multiplex PCR; TCRdb's copy has only in-frame clones and lacks some. In the table there are 200,000 to 250,000 clones, 80% to 90% of which are singletons. The sequenced sample consisted of peripheral blood. These TCRs come from a woman aged 45-65 years with active or convalescent COVID-19. Both conserved end residues are part of each CDR3. Size tells how often a clone was seen (once, few, many) or the class of an expanded clone, and some rows leave it out.

abundance	j_gene	v_gene	CDR3aa
-	TRBJ1-6	TRBV19	CASREIRGNSPLHF
-	TRBJ1-2	TRBV6-5	CAAKTGGIGYTF
-	TRBJ2-5	TRBV29-1	CSVDAQQGVQETQYF
-	TRBJ2-2	TRBV28	CASSPPGLAARTGELFF
-	TRBJ2-5	TRBV24-1	CATMDRKETQYF
-	TRBJ2-7	TRBV27	CASRQGGYYEQYF
-	TRBJ2-7	TRBV10-1	CASGGGGQYF
few	TRBJ2-1	TRBV7-9	CASSLMTGYNEQFF
-	TRBJ1-4	TRBV2	CASSGQGAFEKLFF
-	TRBJ1-1	TRBV5-1	CASSWGLQGAGTEAFF
-	TRBJ1-2	TRBV6-5	CASRVGRHYGYTF
-	TRBJ2-1	TRBV7-2	CASSRRGTGSGNEQFF
-	TRBJ2-1	TRBV5-1	CASSFPGTAPGLAKLPFSYNEQFF
-	TRBJ1-1	TRBV12-3/TRBV12-4	CASSFRGNTEAFF
-	TRBJ2-5	TRBV7-8	CASSQTGKETQYF
few	TRBJ1-1	TRBV18	CASSPLGGNTEAFF
-	TRBJ2-2	TRBV14	CASSQGTSGETGELFF
-	TRBJ1-1	TRBV19	CASSIAGQGNTEAFF
-	TRBJ1-5	TRBV7-8	CASSLVPIRGRGGQPQHF
few	TRBJ1-1	TRBV6-5	CASSYTRGETEAFF
-	TRBJ2-2	TRBV30	CAWRFAGELFF
-	TRBJ1-2	TRBV24-1	CATSEGTGVGYGYTF
-	TRBJ1-2	TRBV28	CASSRRAIRGYTF
-	TRBJ2-4	TRBV19	CASTGPGISNIQYF
-	TRBJ2-7	TRBV20-1	CSAPLRGEQYF
-	TRBJ1-2	TRBV13	CASSLRGRGGYTF
-	TRBJ1-5	TRBV28	CASSTQGSNQPQHF
once	TRBJ1-5	TRBV2	CATRGSNQPQHF
-	TRBJ1-2	TRBV28	CASSVLGELIGYTF
-	TRBJ1-3	TRBV4-2	CASSQGASGGNTIYF
-	TRBJ2-5	TRBV27	CASSGSGGLTQYF
-	TRBJ2-7	TRBV6-6	CASSQPSYEQYF
once	TRBJ2-1	TRBV6-2/TRBV6-3	CASSSVAGTSYNEQFF
-	TRBJ1-3	TRBV9	CASSVTGVSGNTIYF
-	TRBJ1-2	TRBV11-2	CASSGTGDYGYTF
few	TRBJ1-5	TRBV10-2	CASSESKQISNQPQHF
-	TRBJ1-1	TRBV3-1/TRBV3-2	CASSQGGRGTEAFF
-	TRBJ1-3	TRBV5-8	CASSDRDIAGNTIYF
-	TRBJ2-3	TRBV24-1	CATSDLGENTDTQYF
few	TRBJ2-1	TRBV7-2	CASSLGPRSNNEQFF
-	TRBJ2-5	TRBV7-2	CASSLVGASETQYF
-	TRBJ1-2	TRBV3-1/TRBV3-2	CAAKTQGSGGYTF
-	TRBJ1-1	TRBV20-1	CSAIGQGEAFF
few	TRBJ2-3	TRBV4-1	CASSQELRADTQYF
-	TRBJ1-2	TRBV10-3	CAIAQGYGYTF
-	TRBJ2-2	TRBV10-3	CAISAGGGPSGIRELFF
-	TRBJ1-3	TRBV27	CASSLQGRSGNTIYF
-	TRBJ1-6	TRBV6-6	CASRDSGDYNSPLHF
-	TRBJ2-5	TRBV7-8	CASSLGTGQTRETQYF
once	TRBJ2-2	TRBV5-4	CASSGTSGTNTGELFF
-	TRBJ2-1	TRBV7-2	CASSFLGLAGDQRFF
-	TRBJ1-5	TRBV19	CASSIGGASFTPQHF
many	TRBJ2-3	TRBV7-9	CASSFAGAGQYF
-	TRBJ2-3	TRBV29-1	CSVGSPSGGATDTQYF
few	TRBJ1-5	TRBV30	CAWSRTGVNQPQHF
-	TRBJ1-4	TRBV11-2	CASSLGQGGEKLFF
few	TRBJ1-2	TRBV5-4	CASSQGQGDYGYTF
-	TRBJ2-1	TRBV5-5	CASSLVTGGWNEQFF
few	TRBJ2-1	TRBV5-4	CATRTSGYNEQFF